This T cell receptor beta chain was sequenced during a study of cytomegalovirus exposure and HLA in healthy donors. Amplification used 60 Vbeta primers and 13 Jbeta primers. Clones were read by immunoSEQ multiplex PCR, and TCRdb kept only the in-frame ones, dropping some. The sample holds 250,000 to 350,000 clones, around 86% seen once. The V gene end was trimmed by 3 bases and the J gene end by 0 bases; junction bases not matched to a gene: 5. The CDR3 length is 16 residues. CDR1 is SGHDT and CDR2 is YYEEEE in the germline V gene. As concerns this clone: The target antigen is unknown.

The study's findings and limits: When analyzed later, a missense DCLRE1C variant was found to be linked to TCR beta V- and J-gene trimming. Later analysis indicated greater clonal expansion among HLA-associated TCR beta chains than among equally common other chains. Exclusion as indistinguishable affected some V segments, including TRBV6-2 and TRBV6-3. It was reported in a later analysis that an Asian-associated ancestry cluster showed fewer N-insertions than the approximately 700-donor mean.

The sequenced material came from PBMCs. The TCR was taken from a man in his forties in good health and CMV-seropositive. The rearrangement uses TRBV5-6 and TRBJ2-2; 7 nucleotides align to TRBD1. Written as DNA, the CDR3 is TGTGCCAGCAGCTCGTTAACAGGGGCGAACACCGGGGAGCTGTTTTTT. Translating gives CASSSLTGANTGELFF. Full variable domain (outside the CDR3, taken from reference TRBV5-6 and TRBJ2-2): DAGVTQSPTHLIKTRGQQVTLRCSPKSGHDTVSWYQQALGQGPQFIFQYYEEEERQRGNFPDRFSGHQFPNYSSELNVNALLLGDSALYLCASSSLTGANTGELFFGEGSRLTVL.